Described below is a single T cell receptor beta chain sequence and its context. Its antigen is unidentified. This specimen belongs to a study of human CD8 memory T cell subsets. Libraries of TCR beta chains were produced by 5' RACE (UMI-labeled). Using the 5' RACE reads, TCRdb records one entry per CDR3 protein without DNA. Its table records under 6,000 distinct CDR3 sequences. The length of the CDR3 is 18 residues. Germline CDR1 PRHDT, CDR2 FYEKMQ (reference sequence). Study observations and caveats: No chain other than the T cell receptor beta chain was sequenced.

The V gene is TRBV13, the J gene TRBJ2-1; the D gene TCRdb calls, TRBD2, cannot be checked with no DNA. This TCR was recovered from a human donor in good health. The sequencing sample was made of CD8+ T cells from PBMCs. The CDR3 is CASSLGLRVAGDGNEQFF.